The 30 T cell receptor beta chains below come from one sample, sequenced in a study of blood T cells in healthy people across ages. Sample-barcoded 5' priming and a J-beta primer mix drove a second PCR of about 6 to 12 cycles. TCRdb reprocessed the 5' RACE reads with MiXCR, giving one entry per CDR3 protein. The data show around 820,000 distinct CDR3 sequences, about 25% seen once. These data also featured in a second study, about T cells of mothers and their children.

Material for sequencing was blood. Receptors were obtained from a boy aged 5-17 years in good health.

This clonotype has more than one count but fewer than ten. The chain recombines TRBV6-5 with TRBJ2-2; D is uncertain. V was cut by 8 bases and J by 6 bases, with 13 bases left in between. Germline CDR1 and CDR2: MNHEY and SVGAGI. The CDR3 length is 13 residues. The CDR3 loop is CASRKHRAGELFF. The CDR3 DNA sequence: TGTGCCAGCCGGAAACATAGGGCCGGGGAGCTGTTTTTT.

J is TRBJ2-6 and V is TRBV29-1, with 9 bases lining up with TRBD1. V gave up 6 bases and J gave up 0 bases; unmatched junction bases: 9. The CDR3 is 17 residues long. Germline lookup yields CDR1 SQVTM and CDR2 ANQGSEA. For the CDR3, the DNA is TGCAGCGTCCCTCGGGGACAGGGTGACTCTGGGGCCAACGTCCTGACTTTC. Translation gives CSVPRGQGDSGANVLTF.

The V gene is TRBV7-3, the J gene TRBJ2-5; 7 nucleotides line up with TRBD2. The closer fit of TRBJ2-1 to the DNA end suggests the J call may be wrong. The CDR3 runs to 15 residues. CDR1 and CDR2 from the germline V gene are SGHTA and FQGTGA. The CDR3 here is CASSPGASGIGSQFF. For the CDR3, the DNA is TGTGCCAGCAGCCCCGGGGCCAGCGGGATCGGGTCGCAGTTCTTC.

The rearrangement uses TRBV6-2 or TRBV6-3 and TRBJ2-5, with unresolved D. The DNA matches TRBJ2-7 better at its end, which makes the J call doubtful. CDR3 length: 16 residues. CDR1 MNHEY and CDR2 SVGEGT come from the germline V gene. CDR3 amino acids: CASSSPRTQDSYEQYF. The CDR3 DNA reads TGTGCCAGCAGTTCTCCCAGGACCCAAGATTCCTACGAGCAGTACTTC.

The chain is built from TRBV7-9 and TRBJ2-2; weak D call: TRBD2 (6 bases). The CDR3 contains 14 residues. The V end was cut by 6 bases, the J end by 9 bases, with 17 bases between. Germline V gene sequence: CDR1 SEHNR, CDR2 FQNEAQ (reference sequence). The CDR3 DNA is TGTGCCAGCAGGGGGGACGGGAGTGACCGGGAGCTGTTTTTT. It is translated as CASRGDGSDRELFF.

The chain carries TRBV4-1 and TRBJ2-1, with 8 bases identical to TRBD2. Germline V gene data show CDR1 as MGHRA and CDR2 as YSYEKL. This CDR3 contains 17 residues. The V and J ends lost 3 bases and 3 bases, in that order; junction bases with no gene match: 10. The CDR3 loop is CASSQSRAGVVYNEQFF. The CDR3 DNA is TGCGCCAGCAGCCAGAGCCGAGCGGGAGTTGTCTACAATGAGCAGTTCTTC.

This clonotype was observed a few times. The rearrangement links TRBV14 to TRBJ1-2; D gene uncertain. Trimming took 1 base from V and 2 from J, leaving 14 bases between them. Germline V gene data show CDR1 as SGHDN and CDR2 as FVKESK. CDR3 length: 16 residues. The CDR3 loop is CASSQGLGLDNYGYTF. CDR3 bases: TGTGCCAGCAGCCAAGGTCTCGGGCTCGACAACTATGGCTACACCTTC.

The rearrangement links TRBV15 to TRBJ2-2; TRBD1 matches at 12 bases. J was trimmed by 11 bases and V by 2 bases; bases with no gene match: 12. Germline CDR1 reads LNHNV; CDR2 reads YYDKDF (reference sequence). This CDR3 is built from 17 residues. The CDR3 DNA is TGTGCCACCAGCAGATTCCCTCTGGGACAGGGGGCTGTTGAGCTGTTTTTT. It encodes CATSRFPLGQGAVELFF.

The chain has TRBV20-1 and TRBJ1-3; D unclear. The CDR3 runs 14 residues. Germline CDR1 DFQATT, CDR2 SNEGSKA (reference sequence). The V and J ends lost 3 bases and 2 bases respectively, with 11 bases between them. In DNA form, the CDR3 reads TGCAGTGCTAGTCGTCGACAAGCTGGAAACACCATATATTTT. This sequence encodes CSASRRQAGNTIYF.

This clonotype was seen only a few times. The chain is built from TRBV13 and TRBJ2-5; no clear D. Germline CDR1 reads PRHDT; CDR2 reads FYEKMQ (reference sequence). The ends were cut back, 5 bases at V and 4 bases at J, with 14 bases in the middle. The CDR3 loop spans 14 amino acids. The CDR3 DNA is TGTGCCAGCAGCCTATTGGTGACCCGAGAGACCCAGTACTTC. Its translation is CASSLLVTRETQYF.

This clonotype was seen more than once but under ten times. The chain has TRBV20-1 and TRBJ1-5; maybe TRBD1 (5 bases). The CDR3 runs 14 residues. The ends were cut back, 4 bases at V and 1 base at J, with 11 bases in the middle. CDR1 and CDR2 from the germline V gene are DFQATT and SNEGSKA (reference sequence). CDR3 loop: CSATPGKSNQPQHF. In DNA form, the CDR3 reads TGCAGTGCTACCCCAGGGAAGAGCAATCAGCCCCAGCATTTT.

This clonotype was recorded once. V gene TRBV12-3 or TRBV12-4 combines with J gene TRBJ1-6; no definite D call. Trimming took 3 bases from V and 8 from J, leaving 5 bases between them. The CDR3 length is 12 residues. CDR3 protein: CASSLWDSPLHF. The DNA for the CDR3 is TGTGCCAGCAGTTTGTGGGATTCACCCCTCCACTTT.

This clonotype was seen more than once but under ten times. The CDR3: CASSSIDSRQFF. The CDR3, as DNA: TGTGCCAGCAGTTCAATCGACAGTCGCCAGTTCTTC. V usage is TRBV6-2 or TRBV6-3 and J usage is TRBJ2-1; D is possibly TRBD1 (5 bases). This CDR3 comprises 12 residues. The V and J ends lost 4 bases and 13 bases respectively, with 14 bases between them. The germline V gene has CDR1 MNHEY and CDR2 SVGEGT.

This clonotype was detected once. The CDR3 reads CASSYDGLAGYEQYF. Here the CDR3 DNA reads TGTGCCAGCAGTTACGACGGACTAGCAGGCTACGAGCAGTACTTC. The rearrangement joins TRBV6-5 to TRBJ2-7; TRBD2 matches at 8 bases. This CDR3 has 15 amino acids. V lost 2 bases to trimming and J lost 3 bases; unmatched junction nucleotides: 6. Per the germline V gene, CDR1 is MNHEY and CDR2 is SVGAGI.

The chain recombines TRBV5-4 with TRBJ2-5, with 11 bases aligning to TRBD2. CDR3 size: 16 residues. Germline V gene lookup returns CDR1 SGHNT and CDR2 YYREEE (reference sequence). With 4 bases clipped from V and 2 bases from J, the junction kept 7 bases outside the gene matches. The CDR3 sequence is CASSGVAGGLQETQYF. CDR3 in DNA: TGTGCCAGCAGCGGAGTAGCGGGGGGGCTTCAAGAGACCCAGTACTTC.

This sequence joins TRBV7-6 and TRBJ2-2, with a possible D match to TRBD2 (6 bases). The CDR3 covers 16 residues. Germline V lookup: CDR1 SGHVS, CDR2 FNYEAQ. V was pared by 3 bases and J by 4 bases, with 15 bases between. DNA for the CDR3: TGTGCCAGCAGCTTGGAGGGTTCGAATAGCACCGGGGAGCTGTTTTTT. Its translation: CASSLEGSNSTGELFF.

This clonotype was seen a handful of times. The rearrangement joins TRBV29-1 to TRBJ1-1; unclear D gene. Trimming removed 6 bases at V and 3 bases at J, with 17 bases between. The CDR3 runs 14 residues. Germline assignment: CDR1 SQVTM and CDR2 ANQGSEA. CDR3 amino acids: CSVGARLTDTEAFF. Written as DNA, the CDR3 is TGCAGCGTCGGCGCCAGACTTACGGACACTGAAGCTTTCTTT.

This clonotype turned up a few times. The chain combines TRBV12-3 or TRBV12-4 with TRBJ2-5; TRBD1 agrees at 8 bases. The CDR3 is 14 amino acids. The trim removed 4 bases at V and 1 base at J, leaving 2 bases unmatched. The CDR3 coding sequence is TGTGCCAGCAGTTATGGGACAGGCCAAGAGACCCAGTACTTC. As protein: CASSYGTGQETQYF.

This clonotype was counted a few times. The chain uses TRBV28 and TRBJ2-4, with a tentative D call TRBD1 (6 bases). Germline values: CDR1 MDHEN, CDR2 SYDVKM. The CDR3 runs 15 residues. With 10 bases removed from V and 2 bases from J, the gap between germline ends came to 18 bases. The CDR3 sequence is CAKPGQCSTKNIQYF. In DNA form, the CDR3 reads TGTGCCAAACCAGGACAGTGCTCTACCAAAAACATTCAGTACTTC.

The table lists this clonotype with a few counts. This sequence joins TRBV5-1 and TRBJ1-1; TRBD1 agrees at 9 bases. From germline, CDR1 is SGHRS and CDR2 YFSETQ. The CDR3 consists of 12 residues. The V gene end was trimmed by 3 bases and the J gene end by 12 bases; junction bases not matched to a gene: 6. The CDR3 DNA is TGCGCCAGCAGCTCAACAGGGGGCTGGCCTTTCTTT. Residues: CASSSTGGWPFF.

This clonotype showed up just a few times. The chain combines TRBV29-1 with TRBJ2-5, with TRBD2 as a possible D gene (6 bases). Trimming took off 4 bases at V and 5 bases at J, with 11 bases between the two ends. Germline CDR1 reads SQVTM; CDR2 reads ANQGSEA. CDR3 length: 12 residues. Here the CDR3 reads CSVAYSGETQYF. CDR3 DNA: TGCAGCGTTGCATACAGCGGGGAGACCCAGTACTTC.

The chain links TRBV6-2 or TRBV6-3 to TRBJ2-4; possibly TRBD2 for D (5 bases). Trimming cost V 6 bases and J 1 base, with 10 bases left between them. The CDR3 is made up of 14 amino acids. Germline CDR1 reads MNHEY; CDR2 reads SVGEGT. CDR3 in amino acids: CASRGDYAKNIQYF. The DNA of the CDR3 is TGTGCCAGCAGGGGCGACTACGCCAAAAACATTCAGTACTTC.

V and J are TRBV29-1 and TRBJ2-5; TRBD2 matches 7 bases. The V and J ends lost 5 bases and 2 bases, in that order; junction bases with no gene match: 11. The CDR3 consists of 15 residues. The germline CDR1 and CDR2 sequences are SQVTM and ANQGSEA. The CDR3 nucleotides are TGCAGCGTTAAGTCGGGGACTATAATACAAGAGACCCAGTACTTC. Encoded protein: CSVKSGTIIQETQYF.

This clonotype appeared a few times. At one boundary the junction diverges from the germline segment, which might be a read error. The gene calls are TRBV7-7 and TRBJ2-5; TRBD2 matches at 7 bases. Germline CDR1 and CDR2: SSHAT and FNYEAQ (reference sequence). There are 16 residues in the CDR3. The DNA of the CDR3 is TGCGCTAGCAGCCCCCCCCCTAGCGGCTCCCAAGAGACCCAGTACTTC. Its translation is CASSPPPSGSQETQYF.

This chain connects TRBV6-1 to TRBJ2-1; TRBD2 matches 9 bases. J lost 16 bases, V lost 2 bases, and 12 bases had no gene match. The germline V gene has CDR1 MNHNS and CDR2 SASEGT. The CDR3 length is 14 residues. The CDR3 DNA is TGTGCCAGCAGTGAAAGCGGGGGGCCCAGGAAAGATTTCTTC. Residues: CASSESGGPRKDFF.

This chain connects TRBV5-1 to TRBJ2-3, with TRBD2 identical over 12 bases. Trimming took 7 bases from V and 1 from J; bases not matched to a gene: 7. Germline V gene data show CDR1 as SGHRS and CDR2 as YFSETQ. The CDR3 has 16 amino acids. This chain's CDR3 is CASDERLAGGTDTQYF. CDR3 DNA: TGCGCCAGCGACGAACGACTAGCGGGGGGCACAGATACGCAGTATTTT. The complete variable domain, with remaining parts taken from reference TRBV5-1 and TRBJ2-3, reads KAGVTQTPRYLIKTRGQQVTLSCSPISGHRSVSWYQQTPGQGLQFLFEYFSETQRNKGNFPGRFSGRQFSNSRSEMNVSTLELGDSALYLCASDERLAGGTDTQYFGPGTRLTVL.

As DNA, the CDR3 is TGTGCCAGCAGCCGCACCGGGACTAACTACCCCCAAGAGACCCAGTACTTC. This encodes CASSRTGTNYPQETQYF. This chain joins TRBV28 and TRBJ2-5, with TRBD2 matching 7 bases. The CDR3 extends over 17 amino acids. Germline CDR1 and CDR2: MDHEN and SYDVKM. V lost 6 bases and J lost 1; bases outside the gene matches: 14.

This clonotype has just a few counts. The rearrangement uses TRBV5-1 and TRBJ2-7, with D possibly called TRBD1 or TRBD2 (6 bases each). This CDR3 has 16 residues. The germline V and J ends were trimmed by 1 base and 2 bases, with 16 bases remaining between them. The germline V gene has CDR1 SGHRS and CDR2 YFSETQ. In nucleotides, the CDR3 is TGCGCCAGCAGCTTGACAGGGCGGGGAGCTGCCTACGAGCAGTACTTC. This sequence encodes CASSLTGRGAAYEQYF.

The CDR3 coding sequence is TGTGCCAGCAGTTTACTTCGGGCAACTAATGAAAAACTGTTTTTT. Translation gives CASSLLRATNEKLFF. The chain uses TRBV27 and TRBJ1-4, with unresolved D. V dropped 2 bases and J dropped 0 bases, with 7 bases sitting between them. CDR3 length equals 15 residues. Germline V gives CDR1 MNHEY, CDR2 SMNVEV (reference sequence).

The rearrangement links TRBV4-3 to TRBJ2-5; D perhaps matches TRBD2 (6 bases). V was shortened by 1 base and J by 5 bases, with 14 bases between the two germline ends. This CDR3 contains 15 residues. Germline V gene data show CDR1 as LGHNA and CDR2 as YSLEER. The CDR3 coding sequence is TGCGCCAGCAGCCAAGTGTTGGGACGGGGGGAGACCCAGTACTTC. Translating it yields CASSQVLGRGETQYF.